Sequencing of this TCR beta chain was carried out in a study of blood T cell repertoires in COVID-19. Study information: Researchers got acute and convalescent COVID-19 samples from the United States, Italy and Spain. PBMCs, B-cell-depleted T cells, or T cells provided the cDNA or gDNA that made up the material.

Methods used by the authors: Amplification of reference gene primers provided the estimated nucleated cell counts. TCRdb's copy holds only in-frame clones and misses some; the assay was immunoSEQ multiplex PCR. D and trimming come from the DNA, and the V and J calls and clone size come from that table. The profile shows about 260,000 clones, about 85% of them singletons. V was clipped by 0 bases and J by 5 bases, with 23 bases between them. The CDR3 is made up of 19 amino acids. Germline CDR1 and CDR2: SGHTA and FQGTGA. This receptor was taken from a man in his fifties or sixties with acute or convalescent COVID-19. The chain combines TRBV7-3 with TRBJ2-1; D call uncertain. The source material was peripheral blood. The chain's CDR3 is CASSLTPLLVSGPDNEQFF. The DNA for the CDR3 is TGTGCCAGCAGCTTAACACCCCTTCTCGTTAGTGGTCCTGACAATGAGCAGTTCTTC.